A single sample gave rise to the 29 T cell receptor beta chains below, sequenced in a study of Ad26.COV2.S vaccination and SARS-CoV-2 variants. This sample's treatment: some 20 received Ad26.COV2.S at low or high dose, single or two shots; about 5 received placebo; per-sample allocation not given. Samples analyzed were those drawn on day 63 after the first vaccine or placebo injection. TCRdb keeps only in-frame clones here, not all; method: immunoSEQ multiplex PCR. The repertoire holds 200,000 to 250,000 clones, roughly 90% seen once, with approximately 12% in the top ten. The sample was peripheral blood, taken in a trial of Ad26.COV2.S vaccine versus placebo. These receptors all stem from a person aged 18 to 59 who received the Ad26.COV2.S COVID-19 vaccine or a placebo.

The V call is TRBV4-2, the J call TRBJ2-1; D uncertain. CDR1 LGHNA and CDR2 YNFKEQ come from the germline V gene. V lost 0 bases, J lost 6 bases, and 12 bases lay in between. The CDR3 sequence is 15 residues long. Here the CDR3 DNA reads TGTGCCAGCAGCCAAGATCAGTCTGTCCCCAATGAGCAGTTCTTC. It specifies CASSQDQSVPNEQFF.

This clone was found a few times. The CDR3 region has the DNA TGTGCCAGCAGCTTAAGGCCGGAGTACGAGCAGTACTTC. It encodes CASSLRPEYEQYF. The rearrangement links TRBV7-2 to TRBJ2-7; D is ambiguous. This CDR3 contains 13 residues. V was clipped by 2 bases and J by 4 bases, with 9 bases between them. Germline CDR1 reads SGHTA; CDR2 reads FQGNSA. Variable domain in full (rest from reference TRBV7-2 and TRBJ2-7): GAGVSQSPSNKVTEKGKDVELRCDPISGHTALYWYRQSLGQGLEFLIYFQGNSAPDKSGLPSDRFSAERTGGSVSTLTIQRTQQEDSAVYLCASSLRPEYEQYFGPGTRLTVT.

This clone was recorded a few times. The rearrangement links TRBV6-6 to TRBJ1-2; TRBD1 might be the D (5 bases). The germline V and J ends were trimmed by 5 bases and 5 bases, with 15 bases remaining between them. This CDR3 contains 14 residues. Germline CDR1 is MNHNY and CDR2 is SVGAGI (reference sequence). In DNA, the CDR3 is TGTGCCAGCAGTCCAGGGACGGCGCAATATGGCTACACCTTC. It encodes CASSPGTAQYGYTF.

Note on this clone: This sample also contains other DNA sequences that code for the same CDR3. This chain joins TRBV6-2 or TRBV6-3 and TRBJ2-7; maybe TRBD2 (5 bases). There are 14 residues in the CDR3. CDR1 MNHEY and CDR2 SVGEGT come from the germline V gene. Trimming left V 1 base short and J 0 bases short, with 7 bases between. Here the CDR3 reads CASSYLEGSYEQYF. CDR3 DNA sequence: TGTGCCAGCAGTTACTTAGAGGGCTCCTACGAGCAGTACTTC.

In its sample, this clone was seen once. The gene calls are TRBV30 and TRBJ1-1, with D uncertain. Germline V CDR1 and CDR2: GTSNPN, SVGIG (reference sequence). V lost 2 bases to trimming and J lost 5 bases, with 9 bases between them. This CDR3 has 12 residues. As DNA, the CDR3 is TGTGCCTGGAGTAATCTTGGGACTGAAGCTTTCTTT. This translates into CAWSNLGTEAFF.

The chain recombines TRBV20-1 with TRBJ2-7; 7 nucleotides align to TRBD2. Germline V gene data show CDR1 as DFQATT and CDR2 as SNEGSKA (reference sequence). The CDR3 length is 11 residues. V lost 7 bases to trimming and J lost 5 bases; unmatched junction nucleotides: 5. The CDR3 spells CSVERGDEQYF. The CDR3, as DNA: TGCAGTGTTGAGCGGGGCGACGAGCAGTACTTC.

The CDR3 reads CASSPPGGHQPQHF. DNA of the CDR3: TGTGCCAGCTCACCTCCCGGGGGTCATCAGCCCCAGCATTTT. This chain links TRBV18 with TRBJ1-5; TRBD1 is a possible D gene (5 bases). Germline V gene lookup returns CDR1 KGHSH and CDR2 LQKENI. V lost 3 bases to trimming and J lost 5 bases, with 11 bases between them. The CDR3 is made up of 14 amino acids.

V and J are TRBV20-1 and TRBJ2-7; 7 bases fit TRBD2. Germline trimming cut 3 bases from V and 3 bases from J; bases unmatched to any gene: 32. Germline CDR1 DFQATT, CDR2 SNEGSKA (reference sequence). This CDR3 is built from 22 residues. In nucleotides, the CDR3 is TGCAGTGCTAGTGACGGGCCCTTCAGGGATAGACGGGCTAGCGGAAATAACTACGAGCAGTACTTC. This encodes CSASDGPFRDRRASGNNYEQYF.

A single count supports this clone. V and J are TRBV4-1 and TRBJ1-3; D is uncertain. From germline, CDR1 is MGHRA and CDR2 YSYEKL. The CDR3 covers 16 residues. The V end lost 3 bases, the J end lost 0 bases, and 12 bases lay between the germline ends. CDR3 protein: CASSQPTVSSGNTIYF. The CDR3 nucleotides are TGCGCCAGCAGCCAGCCAACAGTGTCCTCTGGAAACACCATATATTTT.

The chain has TRBV19 and TRBJ2-1; TRBD2 aligns across 10 bases. This CDR3 region has 15 residues. Germline loops: CDR1 LNHDA, CDR2 SQIVND (reference sequence). Losses at the gene ends were 2 bases for V and 8 bases for J; bases not matched to a gene: 6. This CDR3 is CASSISSGSHDEQFF. CDR3 bases: TGTGCCAGTAGTATATCTAGCGGGAGTCACGATGAGCAGTTCTTC.

The V gene is TRBV27, the J gene TRBJ1-4, with D maybe TRBD1 (5 bases). The CDR3 is 17 residues long. V dropped 6 bases and J dropped 3 bases, with 20 bases sitting between them. Germline assignment: CDR1 MNHEY and CDR2 SMNVEV (reference sequence). The CDR3: CASSRRGPNLSNEKLFF. The CDR3 DNA is TGTGCCAGCAGCCGCCGGGGCCCCAACCTTTCTAATGAAAAACTGTTTTTT.

This chain uses TRBV10-3 with TRBJ1-2, with unresolved D. V lost 6 bases and J 3 bases, leaving 11 bases between the germline ends. The germline CDR1 and CDR2 sequences are ENHRY and SYGVKD. This CDR3 is built from 13 residues. The CDR3 spells CAISLETYYGYTF. The CDR3 DNA reads as TGTGCCATCAGCCTTGAGACTTACTATGGCTACACCTTC.

The chain combines TRBV13 with TRBJ1-3; D gene ambiguous. Germline CDR1 reads PRHDT; CDR2 reads FYEKMQ (reference sequence). The CDR3 is made up of 15 amino acids. The V gene lost 3 bases and the J gene lost 0 bases, with 9 bases spanning the gap. DNA for the CDR3: TGTGCCAGCAGCTTCGCCACGAGCTCTGGAAACACCATATATTTT. Translation gives CASSFATSSGNTIYF. Full variable domain (outside the CDR3, taken from reference TRBV13 and TRBJ1-3): AAGVIQSPRHLIKEKRETATLKCYPIPRHDTVYWYQQGPGQDPQFLISFYEKMQSDKGSIPDRFSAQQFSDYHSELNMSSLELGDSALYFCASSFATSSGNTIYFGEGSWLTVV.

The V call is TRBV6-4, the J call TRBJ1-3; TRBD1 aligns across 7 bases. Germline V gene sequence: CDR1 MRHNA, CDR2 SNTAGT. The CDR3 totals 16 residues. V lost 8 bases and J lost 4; bases outside the gene matches: 14. This CDR3 reads CASPAGTDISGNTIYF. CDR3 bases: TGTGCCAGCCCCGCTGGGACAGACATTTCGGGAAACACCATATATTTT.

The DNA for the CDR3 is TGTGCCAGCAGCTTTCGCGGAGGGACTAGCGAGATCGGGGAGCTGTTTTTT. This translates into CASSFRGGTSEIGELFF. The rearrangement links TRBV11-2 to TRBJ2-2; 10 nucleotides line up with TRBD2. The CDR3 length is 17 residues. The J segment lost 7 bases and the V segment lost 3 bases, leaving 11 bases of the junction unmatched. CDR1 is SGHAT and CDR2 is FQNNGV in the germline V gene.

The V call is TRBV6-4, the J call TRBJ1-1, with 10 bases matching TRBD1. V shed 8 bases and J 5 bases; nucleotides not matched to a gene: 8. The CDR3 is 14 amino acids. Germline-derived CDR1 and CDR2 are MRHNA and SNTAGT. The CDR3 DNA is TGTGCCAGCCGAAGGACAGGGGGTTCAACTGAAGCTTTCTTT. Its protein is CASRRTGGSTEAFF.

The chain has TRBV7-9 and TRBJ2-7; TRBD2 agrees at 12 bases. There are 17 residues in the CDR3. The V gene's germline CDR1 is SEHNR and CDR2 FQNEAQ (reference sequence). The V segment lost 7 bases and the J segment 7 bases; nucleotides outside the gene matches: 17. This CDR3 reads CASNQRGPSGRAREQYF. The CDR3 region has the DNA TGTGCCAGCAATCAGAGGGGGCCTAGCGGGAGGGCCCGGGAGCAGTACTTC. Based on the CDR3 plus reference TRBV7-9 and TRBJ2-7, the full variable domain is DTGVSQNPRHKITKRGQNVTFRCDPISEHNRLYWYRQTLGQGPEFLTYFQNEAQLEKSRLLSDRFSAERPKGSFSTLEIQRTEQGDSAMYLCASNQRGPSGRAREQYFGPGTRLTVT.

The V call is TRBV28, the J call TRBJ2-3; TRBD2 is a possible D gene (5 bases). The V gene's germline CDR1 is MDHEN and CDR2 SYDVKM. The CDR3 contains 14 residues. The germline V and J ends were trimmed by 5 bases and 6 bases, with 15 bases remaining between them. CDR3 in amino acids: CASSRITRPDTQYF. The CDR3 DNA sequence: TGTGCCAGCAGTCGGATTACTAGACCGGATACGCAGTATTTT.

This chain connects TRBV7-8 to TRBJ1-5; D gene uncertain. The V end lost 5 bases, the J end lost 3 bases, and 8 bases lay between the germline ends. The germline gives CDR1 SGHVS, CDR2 FQNEAQ. The CDR3 is 13 residues long. CDR3 protein: CASSPAFNQPQHF. The CDR3 DNA follows: TGTGCCAGCAGCCCAGCCTTCAATCAGCCCCAGCATTTT.

The gene calls are TRBV10-3 and TRBJ2-7; D could derive from TRBD1 or TRBD2 (6 bases each). The CDR3 consists of 13 residues. CDR1 and CDR2 (germline): ENHRY, SYGVKD. Trimming removed 10 bases at V and 4 bases at J, with 17 bases between. In DNA form, the CDR3 reads TGTGCCAGCGGGGACATTGGGGCGTACGAGCAGTACTTC. Translation: CASGDIGAYEQYF.

This clone was recorded only once. The chain recombines TRBV18 with TRBJ2-1; the D gene is possibly TRBD1 (5 bases). V dropped 2 bases and J dropped 7 bases, with 12 bases sitting between them. The germline V gene has CDR1 KGHSH and CDR2 LQKENI. This CDR3 spans 14 amino acids. The CDR3 region is CASSPGALGNEQFF. CDR3 coding DNA: TGTGCCAGCTCACCAGGGGCCTTGGGAAATGAGCAGTTCTTC.

J is TRBJ2-2 and V is TRBV6-5; D is unclear. The CDR3 runs 15 residues. Germline V gene lookup returns CDR1 MNHEY and CDR2 SVGAGI. Trimming left V 0 bases short and J 7 bases short, with 12 bases between. CDR3 residues: CASSYSWGKVGELFF. CDR3 nucleotides: TGTGCCAGCAGTTACTCATGGGGAAAGGTCGGGGAGCTGTTTTTT.

V and J are TRBV10-2 and TRBJ2-5, with 9 bases matching TRBD2. The CDR3 runs 15 residues. Germline assignment: CDR1 WSHSY and CDR2 SAAADI. The trim removed 3 bases at V and 7 bases at J, leaving 9 bases unmatched. The CDR3 spells CASSESSGVIGTQYF. As DNA, the CDR3 is TGCGCCAGCAGTGAATCTAGCGGGGTTATTGGGACCCAGTACTTC.

The J gene is TRBJ1-2, the V gene TRBV5-1; TRBD1 aligns across 8 bases. Germline V CDR1 and CDR2: SGHRS, YFSETQ. Trimming took 3 bases from V and 8 from J; bases not matched to a gene: 9. This CDR3 spans 14 amino acids. The CDR3 region is CASSYPTGAGGYTF. The CDR3 DNA is TGCGCCAGCAGCTACCCGACAGGGGCGGGAGGCTACACCTTC. The whole variable domain, remainder taken from reference TRBV5-1 and TRBJ1-2, is KAGVTQTPRYLIKTRGQQVTLSCSPISGHRSVSWYQQTPGQGLQFLFEYFSETQRNKGNFPGRFSGRQFSNSRSEMNVSTLELGDSALYLCASSYPTGAGGYTFGSGTRLTVV.

This chain joins TRBV6-1 and TRBJ1-2; no clear D. The CDR3 is made up of 14 amino acids. V was shortened by 2 bases and J by 7 bases, with 14 bases between the two germline ends. CDR1 MNHNS and CDR2 SASEGT come from the germline V gene. CDR3 in amino acids: CASSEQRRISGYTF. The CDR3 bases are TGTGCCAGCAGTGAACAGAGACGAATATCTGGCTACACCTTC.

This chain links TRBV19 with TRBJ2-2; D possibly corresponds to TRBD2 (7 bases). With 9 bases removed from V and 5 bases from J, the gap between germline ends came to 22 bases. Germline V gene data show CDR1 as LNHDA and CDR2 as SQIVND (reference sequence). The CDR3 has 16 amino acids. CDR3 in amino acids: CARHPWEGVGTGELFF. CDR3 nucleotide sequence: TGTGCCAGGCATCCTTGGGAGGGGGTAGGGACCGGGGAGCTGTTTTTT.

The chain carries TRBV6-1 and TRBJ2-7; tentative D call: TRBD1 (6 bases). Germline loops: CDR1 MNHNS, CDR2 SASEGT. This CDR3 region has 16 residues. V was clipped by 1 base and J by 1 base, with 14 bases between them. The CDR3 sequence is CASSEGGAGVSYEQYF. The CDR3 bases are TGTGCCAGCAGTGAAGGTGGCGCAGGGGTATCCTACGAGCAGTACTTC.

The rearrangement joins TRBV18 to TRBJ2-5; D may be TRBD1 (6 bases). The CDR3 totals 14 residues. The V end lost 6 bases, the J end lost 0 bases, and 11 bases lay between the germline ends. Germline V lookup: CDR1 KGHSH, CDR2 LQKENI. For the CDR3, the DNA is TGTGCCAGCTCTACAGGGTGGAACCAAGAGACCCAGTACTTC. It specifies CASSTGWNQETQYF.

This clone was observed a single time. V gene TRBV7-9 combines with J gene TRBJ2-1, with D perhaps matching TRBD2 (6 bases). V lost 5 bases and J lost 0, with 17 bases in between. The CDR3 runs to 17 residues. Per the germline V gene, CDR1 is SEHNR and CDR2 is FQNEAQ (reference sequence). The CDR3 spells CASSLRTTIYSYNEQFF. DNA for the CDR3: TGTGCCAGCAGCCTCCGGACTACTATTTACTCCTACAATGAGCAGTTCTTC.